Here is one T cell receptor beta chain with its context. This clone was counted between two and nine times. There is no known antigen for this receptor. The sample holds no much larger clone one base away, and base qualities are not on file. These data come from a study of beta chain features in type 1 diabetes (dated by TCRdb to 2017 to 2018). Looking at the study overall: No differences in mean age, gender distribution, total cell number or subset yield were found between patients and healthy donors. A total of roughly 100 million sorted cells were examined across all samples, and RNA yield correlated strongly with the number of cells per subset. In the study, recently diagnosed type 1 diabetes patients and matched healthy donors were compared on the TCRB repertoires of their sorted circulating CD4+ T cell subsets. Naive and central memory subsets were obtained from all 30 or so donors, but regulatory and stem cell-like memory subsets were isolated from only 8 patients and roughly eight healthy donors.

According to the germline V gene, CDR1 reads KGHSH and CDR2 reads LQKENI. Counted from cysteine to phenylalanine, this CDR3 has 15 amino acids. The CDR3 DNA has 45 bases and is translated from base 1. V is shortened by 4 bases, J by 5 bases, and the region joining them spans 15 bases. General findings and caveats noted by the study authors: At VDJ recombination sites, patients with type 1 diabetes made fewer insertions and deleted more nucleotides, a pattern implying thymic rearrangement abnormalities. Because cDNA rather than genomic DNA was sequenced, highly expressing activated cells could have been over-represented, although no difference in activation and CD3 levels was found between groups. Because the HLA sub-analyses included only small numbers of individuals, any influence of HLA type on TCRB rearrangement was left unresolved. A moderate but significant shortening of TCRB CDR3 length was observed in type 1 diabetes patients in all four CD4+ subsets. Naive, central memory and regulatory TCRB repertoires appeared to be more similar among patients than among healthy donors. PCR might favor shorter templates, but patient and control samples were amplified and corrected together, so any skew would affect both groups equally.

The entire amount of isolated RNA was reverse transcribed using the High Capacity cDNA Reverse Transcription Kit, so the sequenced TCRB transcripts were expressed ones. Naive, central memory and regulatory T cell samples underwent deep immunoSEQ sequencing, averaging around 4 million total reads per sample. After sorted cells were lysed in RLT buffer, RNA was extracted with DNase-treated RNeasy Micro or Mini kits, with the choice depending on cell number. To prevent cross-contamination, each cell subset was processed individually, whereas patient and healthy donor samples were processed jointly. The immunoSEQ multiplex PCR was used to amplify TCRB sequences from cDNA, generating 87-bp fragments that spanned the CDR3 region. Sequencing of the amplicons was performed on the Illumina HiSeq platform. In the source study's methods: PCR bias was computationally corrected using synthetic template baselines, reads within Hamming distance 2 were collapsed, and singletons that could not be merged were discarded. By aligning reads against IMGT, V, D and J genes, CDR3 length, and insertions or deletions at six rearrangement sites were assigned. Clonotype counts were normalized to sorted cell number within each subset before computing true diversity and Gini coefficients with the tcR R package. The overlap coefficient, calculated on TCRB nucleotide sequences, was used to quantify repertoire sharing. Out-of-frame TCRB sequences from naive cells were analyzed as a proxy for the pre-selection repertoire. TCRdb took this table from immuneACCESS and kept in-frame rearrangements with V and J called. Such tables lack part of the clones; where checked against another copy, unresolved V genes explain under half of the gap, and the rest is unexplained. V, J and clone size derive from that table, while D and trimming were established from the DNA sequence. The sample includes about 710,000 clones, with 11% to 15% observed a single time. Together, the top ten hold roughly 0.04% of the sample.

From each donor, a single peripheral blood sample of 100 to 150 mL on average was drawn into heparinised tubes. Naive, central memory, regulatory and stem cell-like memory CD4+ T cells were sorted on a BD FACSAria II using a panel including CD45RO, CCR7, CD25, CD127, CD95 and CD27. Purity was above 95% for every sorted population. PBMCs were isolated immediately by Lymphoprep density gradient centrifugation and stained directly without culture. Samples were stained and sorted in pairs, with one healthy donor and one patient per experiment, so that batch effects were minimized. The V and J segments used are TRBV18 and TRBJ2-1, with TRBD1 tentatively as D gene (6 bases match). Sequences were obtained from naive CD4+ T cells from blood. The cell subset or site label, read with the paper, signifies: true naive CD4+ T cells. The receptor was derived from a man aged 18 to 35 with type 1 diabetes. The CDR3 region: CASSLPGSGDNEQFF. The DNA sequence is TGTGCCAGCTCACTACCGGGATCAGGGGACAATGAGCAGTTCTTC. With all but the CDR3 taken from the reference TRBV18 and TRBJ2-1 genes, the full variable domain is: NAGVMQNPRHLVRRRGQEARLRCSPMKGHSHVYWYRQLPEEGLKFMVYLQKENIIDESGMPKERFSAEFPKEGPSILRIQQVVRGDSAAYFCASSLPGSGDNEQFFGPGTRLTVL.